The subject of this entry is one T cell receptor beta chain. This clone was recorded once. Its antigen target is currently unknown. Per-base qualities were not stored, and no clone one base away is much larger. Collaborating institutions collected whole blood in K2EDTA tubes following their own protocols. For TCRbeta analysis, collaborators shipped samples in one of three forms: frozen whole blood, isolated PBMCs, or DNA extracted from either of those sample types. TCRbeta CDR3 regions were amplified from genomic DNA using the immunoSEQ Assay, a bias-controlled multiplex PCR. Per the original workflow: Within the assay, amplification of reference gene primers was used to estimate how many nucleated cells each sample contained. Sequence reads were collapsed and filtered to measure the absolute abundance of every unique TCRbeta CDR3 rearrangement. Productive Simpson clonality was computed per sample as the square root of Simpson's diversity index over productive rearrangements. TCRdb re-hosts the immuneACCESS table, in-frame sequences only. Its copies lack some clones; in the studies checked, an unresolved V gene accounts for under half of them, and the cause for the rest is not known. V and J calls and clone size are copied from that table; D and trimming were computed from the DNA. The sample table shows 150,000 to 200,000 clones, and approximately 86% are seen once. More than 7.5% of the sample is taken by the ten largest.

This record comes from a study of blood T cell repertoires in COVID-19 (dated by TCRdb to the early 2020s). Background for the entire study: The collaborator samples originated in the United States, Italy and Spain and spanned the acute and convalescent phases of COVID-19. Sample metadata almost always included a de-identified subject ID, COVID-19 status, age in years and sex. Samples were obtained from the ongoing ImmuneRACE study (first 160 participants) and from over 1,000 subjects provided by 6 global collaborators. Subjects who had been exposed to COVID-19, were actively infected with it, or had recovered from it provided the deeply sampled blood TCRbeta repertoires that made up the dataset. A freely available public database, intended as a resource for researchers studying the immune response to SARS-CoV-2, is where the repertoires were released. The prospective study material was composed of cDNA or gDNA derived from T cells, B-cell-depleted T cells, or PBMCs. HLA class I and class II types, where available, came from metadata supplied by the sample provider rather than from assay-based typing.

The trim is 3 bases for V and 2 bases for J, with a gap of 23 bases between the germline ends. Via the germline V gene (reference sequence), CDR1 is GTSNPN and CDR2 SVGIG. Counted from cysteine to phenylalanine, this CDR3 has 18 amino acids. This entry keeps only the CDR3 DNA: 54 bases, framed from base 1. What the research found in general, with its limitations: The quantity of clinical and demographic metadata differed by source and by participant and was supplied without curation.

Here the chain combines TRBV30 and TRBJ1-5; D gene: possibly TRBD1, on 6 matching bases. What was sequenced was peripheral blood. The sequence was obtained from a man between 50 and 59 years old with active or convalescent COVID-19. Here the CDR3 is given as CAWRTAVGGVEGNQPQHF. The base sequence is TGTGCCTGGAGGACGGCCGTAGGGGGGGTCGAGGGCAATCAGCCCCAGCATTTT.